This TCR beta chain was obtained from a study of T cells in Graves' hyperthyroidism and ophthalmopathy. Study-level points and caveats: A model of 13 V-J features distinguished ophthalmopathy from stable hyperthyroidism. Researchers found most expanded thyroid clonotypes above 0.001 in blood as well.

Researchers amplified the TCR beta CDR3 regions from RNA transcripts. RT-PCR in the first round (using the HTBI primer set) targeted the TCR CDR3. TCRdb ran MiXCR on the multiplex PCR reads and lists one entry per CDR3 protein. The sample has approximately 330,000 distinct CDR3 sequences; roughly a fifth are singletons. CDR1 and CDR2 from the germline V gene are DFQATT and SNEGSKA (reference sequence). The length of the CDR3 is 14 residues. Trimming at V came to 4 bases and at J to 5 bases, leaving 7 bases not matched to a gene. Disease duration under 2 months; hyperthyroidism patients were aged 18 to 65. Any patient presenting with uncontrolled infection, other autoimmune disease, pregnancy or lactation was left out. A note on this clonotype: Its antigen is unidentified.

The specimen sequenced was blood. The chain uses TRBV20-1 and TRBJ1-4; 7 bases line up with TRBD1. The receptor comes from a woman aged 45-60 years with Graves' hyperthyroidism. The CDR3 DNA follows: TGCAGTGCTAAGACAGGGAAAGGCAATGAAAAACTGTTTTTT. Amino acid sequence: CSAKTGKGNEKLFF.